Given below is one T cell receptor (beta chain) in context. Its antigen is still unknown. No clone much larger than this one lies a single base away; base qualities are absent. This specimen belongs to a study of cytomegalovirus exposure and HLA in healthy donors (dated by TCRdb to about 2017). Some background on the complete study: An earlier analysis of fewer than 750 of the donors reported approximately 300 Gb of sequence data and approximately 120 million unique TCR beta sequences obtained from 180 million or so T cells. Roughly 320 gigabases of sequencing data and around 88 million unique TCR sequences made up an early release that covered several hundred HLA-typed donors. Among the approximately 420 genotyped donors, around 81% belonged to the genetic ancestry cluster associated with self-reported Caucasian donors. The study aimed to test whether cataloging public T cell receptors could reveal signatures of past pathogen exposure. The study profiled the T cell repertoires of 500 to 800 subjects by immunosequencing and related them to cytomegalovirus serostatus. Along with the roughly 700-subject first cohort, a separate validation cohort of 120 different subjects was used. High-throughput TCR immunosequencing, statistical association of individual TCRs with disease status, and machine learning were combined to predict cytomegalovirus infection status. In a later analysis, previously published TCR beta repertoires from 666 donors were re-analyzed and high-resolution HLA genotyping was added so that TCR occurrence patterns could be studied. Rather than drawing on any new phenotypic data, the later analysis identified candidate immune exposures from TCR beta sequences and the way those sequences occurred across donors. An earlier analysis of around 640 of the donors used high-throughput TCR beta sequencing to judge whether each TCR beta V gene segment behaved as functional or pseudogenic. Alongside the repertoire data, information on donor age, sex, ethnicity and CMV serostatus was compiled. In a later genetic analysis, genome-wide SNP genotypes for about three fifths of the roughly 670 donors were used, and that subset was treated as a discovery cohort. Every repertoire in the discovery cohort had been generated on one and the same sequencing platform. Class I and class II HLA loci were covered by the typing at four-digit resolution. The number of donors typed differed by locus, with about 629-630 for A, B, C, DRB1 and DQB1, around 560 for DQA1, about 610 for DPA1, and under 490 for DPB1. Roughly 5 DR-DQ haplotypes were handled as single units for association and clustering, since linkage in the cohort was strong. Across some 400 genotyped donors of the cohort, an average of approximately 200,000 unique TCR beta nucleotide sequences per donor were sequenced, and 15% to 20% of those sequences were non-productive.

In total, 630 or so healthy bone marrow donors made up the cohort. At the time of sampling, all cohort members were nominally healthy, though unrecorded immune exposures were likely present. The donor was CMV seropositive and belonged to the group of more than 250 seropositive cohort members. Every donor gave a peripheral blood sample, and the peripheral blood mononuclear cells from that sample were used for TCR beta sequencing. Genomic DNA extraction from the blood cell samples was performed with the Qiagen DNeasy Blood Extraction Kit. What the authors observed across the whole study: Because HLA typing was unavailable for some donors at each locus, only the typed subset was used in association tests. In a later analysis, TCR association rates were found to vary across HLA loci, with the most associated TCRs seen for DRB1 alleles and the fewest for HLA-C alleles. Several of the top co-occurrence clusters appeared to be linked to parvovirus B19, influenza, CMV and Epstein-Barr virus, according to a later analysis. A total of 150 to 200 TCR beta chains were listed by the study as associated with cytomegalovirus. A later genetic analysis associated a missense DCLRE1C variant with V-gene and J-gene trimming of TCR beta chains, and an independent cohort replicated the association. A later analysis found that HLA-associated TCR beta chains were more clonally expanded and had lower generation probabilities than equally common non-associated chains. The authors suggested that the approach could potentially be generalized to other disease states and immunological phenotypes. According to a later analysis, most CMV-associated TCR beta chains appeared to be HLA-restricted, and the HLA associations seemed to be driven largely by CMV exposure. Linkage disequilibrium might explain the correlated functional status among segregating V segments, but an unknown experimental factor could not be ruled out. Roughly uniform sequencing depth across donors was assumed in presence/absence analyses, although this assumption may not hold. In an earlier analysis of a few hundred of the donors, most TCR beta V segments were observed in productive rearrangements about 90% or about 30% of the time, broadly matching IMGT annotations. The cohort was sequenced for TCR beta chains only, and without alpha or paired-chain data the features that could be detected were limited. Cytomegalovirus status was reported to be diagnosed by the classifier with high specificity and sensitivity in both the original and validation cohorts. A later genetic analysis reported fewer N-insertions in productive TCRs among donors in an Asian-associated ancestry cluster than the roughly 670-donor mean. In a later analysis, some 18,000 TCR beta sequences were associated with specific HLA alleles at a false discovery rate of 0.05. The sequencing pipeline was judged likely to have produced a cluster of highly shared sequence variants as a technical artifact. Most TCR sequences were observed very rarely across donors, whereas some public TCRs were present in many individuals. A further reported finding was that TCR beta sequences accurately predicted the HLA-A and HLA-B alleles for most subjects in the first cohort. Immune exposure information for the cohort was limited to CMV serostatus. Strong co-occurrence of HLA alleles, especially DR and DQ, made assigning TCR associations to individual alleles difficult. A few of the identified cytomegalovirus-associated TCR beta chains were confirmed in vitro to be specific for cytomegalovirus antigens. Over 15 rarely observed V segments, including chromosome 9 orphons, were excluded from the earlier analysis of about 500 of the donors because counts were too low.

Library creation used the immunoSEQ multiplex PCR assay. The multiplex PCR relied on a mix of 60 forward primers for TCR Vbeta segments and 13 reverse primers for TCR Jbeta segments. The CDR3 region of rearranged TCR beta genes was amplified from genomic DNA with a multiplex PCR assay. The Illumina HiSeq System was used to sequence the amplified TCR beta libraries as 87-base-pair reads. Per the original workflow: In a later analysis, some 80 million unique TCR beta chains were counted across the approximately 670 repertoires, and some 10 million of these chains were shared by at least two donors. Raw reads were error-corrected and collapsed into unique sequences with a nearest-neighbor algorithm that merged closely related sequences to remove PCR and sequencing errors. V, D and J gene segments were assigned by aligning CDR3 sequences to IMGT reference sequences. For a sequence to be retained, at least a six-nucleotide match to both a V gene segment and a J gene segment was required. Rearrangements were classified as productive when the CDR3 lacked stop codons and remained in frame with V and J, and all other rearrangements were classified as non-productive. CDR3 was defined according to IMGT convention as the region running from the second conserved V-encoded cysteine to the conserved J-encoded phenylalanine. In an earlier analysis of some 550 of the donors, sequences lacking an unambiguous match to a single V gene segment were excluded. In an earlier analysis of a few hundred of the donors, V segments were called functional above 56.7% productive rearrangements and were called segregating when the between-donor standard deviation exceeded 5%. A statistical classification framework was developed to diagnose cytomegalovirus status using the catalog of TCR beta chain sequences. A later analysis assigned V and J genes by comparing TCR nucleotide sequences with IMGT/GENE-DB human TR gene sequences. A later analysis assigned CDR3 sequences and most-parsimonious VDJ recombination scenarios with the TCRdist pipeline. In a later analysis, each TCR beta chain was defined by its CDR3 amino acid sequence together with its V-gene family, and reads without a unique V-gene family were excluded. To address suspected cross-contamination and a sequencing artifact, a later analysis removed several hundred highly shared, low-generation-probability nucleotide sequences. In a later analysis, a clonal expansion index was calculated for each public chain from normalized within-repertoire ranks of inferred template counts. Generation probabilities in a later analysis came from a VDJ recombination model fitted to out-of-frame rearrangements, and those results were checked against IGoR. A later analysis scored TCR-TCR, TCR-HLA and TCR-CMV co-occurrence with hypergeometric tests, applying a repertoire-size bias correction to TCR pairs. False discovery rates were estimated in a later analysis by permuting HLA or CMV assignments 20 times. In a later analysis, co-occurring TCRs were grouped using DBSCAN, with TCRdist sequence similarity added in when clustering inside HLA-allele-positive subsets. Repertoires with fewer than 30,000 or more than 120,000 public chains, plus five repertoires with anomalous nucleotide sharing, were excluded from co-occurrence clustering. TCRdb took this table from immuneACCESS and kept in-frame rearrangements with V and J called. Such tables lack part of the clones; where checked against another copy, unresolved V genes explain under half of the gap, and the rest is unexplained. V, J and clone size are those of that table, while D and trimming were read from the DNA. The sample data list some 140,000 clones, and around 80% of these were observed just once. Around 13% of the sample is taken by the ten largest.

Sequences were obtained from PBMCs. The TCR sequence derives from a man aged 25-45 years in good health and CMV-seropositive.

The CDR3 loop reads CASSLTSSTGGGTGELFF. In nucleotides, the sequence is TGTGCCAGCAGCTTAACGTCTTCGACAGGGGGCGGTACCGGGGAGCTGTTTTTT. The chain employs TRBV7-3 and TRBJ2-2; 10 middle bases align to TRBD1. V is pruned by 0 bases and J by 5 bases, leaving 9 bases of the junction without a gene match. In the germline V gene, CDR1 corresponds to SGHTA and CDR2 to FQGTGA. The CDR3 sequence holds 18 residues, the cysteine and phenylalanine included. CDR3 DNA is the only sequence kept; it has 54 bases, read in frame from the first base. The CDR3, completed at both ends by the reference TRBV7-3 and TRBJ2-2 genes, gives the full variable domain GAGVSQTPSNKVTEKGKYVELRCDPISGHTALYWYRQSLGQGPEFLIYFQGTGAADDSGLPNDRFFAVRPEGSVSTLKIQRTERGDSAVYLCASSLTSSTGGGTGELFFGEGSRLTVL.